A selection of T cell receptor beta chains follows, all from one sample in a study of graft-versus-host responses after intestinal transplantation. The data were produced by immunoSEQ multiplex PCR, yet TCRdb's version contains in-frame clones alone and is incomplete. The data contain around 130,000 clones, approximately 92% of them singletons. These receptors' antigens are unknown. Sequences were derived from unstimulated CD4+ T cells sorted from spleen or lymph node cells, sampled before intestinal transplant. The receptors derive from a human donor who received an intestinal transplant. CDR3s include the opening cysteine and the closing phenylalanine or tryptophan.

TRBV7-9	TRBJ1-3	CASSLIGNTIYF
TRBV15	TRBJ2-7	CATSRGGDSYEQYF
TRBV6-5	TRBJ2-3	CASNVGQGHADTQYF
TRBV27	TRBJ2-5	CASSSLPPADKETQYF
TRBV29-1	TRBJ2-3	CSVLQYGTDTQYF
TRBV11-3	TRBJ2-1	CASSPDPYNEQFF
TRBV7-3	TRBJ2-5	CASSLGGGTQYF
TRBV27	TRBJ2-4	CASSLRALGDIQYF
TRBV19	TRBJ1-2	CAISDRGFGYTF
TRBV5-8	TRBJ1-2	CASSRTGGSYGYTF
TRBV7-9	TRBJ1-1	CASSPRQSLNTEAFF
TRBV5-1	TRBJ2-5	CASSLSLAGVETQYF
TRBV30	TRBJ2-1	CAWSGGLAARQQFF
TRBV18	TRBJ1-1	CASSRQENTEAFF
TRBV10-3	TRBJ1-6	CAISERRDSNSPLHF
TRBV30	TRBJ1-4	CAWRPGSEKLFF
TRBV18	TRBJ2-7	CASSPPWRGRSYEQYF
TRBV5-1	TRBJ1-2	CASSDSDRGYYTF
TRBV7-2	TRBJ2-1	CASSFNPLAIGNEQFF
TRBV15	TRBJ2-5	CATTIDRVIGETQYF
TRBV11-2	TRBJ1-6	CASSPAGTGGSPLHF
TRBV19	TRBJ1-5	CASRPRGNSNQPQHF
TRBV29-1	TRBJ1-3	CSVAAGNTIYF
TRBV19	TRBJ1-4	CASSTDRGLGKLFF
TRBV14	TRBJ1-2	CASSQGDRGNYGYTF
TRBV5-1	TRBJ2-7	CASSSGREIAYEQYF
TRBV14	TRBJ2-2	CASNQVHTGELFF
TRBV9	TRBJ2-3	CASSVGHHGARTDTQYF
TRBV5-1	TRBJ2-3	CASSLFGQPRTDTQYF
TRBV10-2	TRBJ2-7	CASSELQEQYF